Following are 4 T cell receptor beta chains from one sample sequenced in a study of Ad26.COV2.S vaccination and SARS-CoV-2 variants. TCRdb's copy holds only in-frame clones and misses some; the assay was immunoSEQ multiplex PCR. The sample holds about 350,000 clones, around 90% seen once. Treatment described: over 15 received Ad26.COV2.S at low or high dose, single or two shots; roughly five received placebo; per-sample allocation not given. Samples analyzed were those drawn on day 63 after the first vaccine or placebo injection. The source material was peripheral blood, sampled in a trial of Ad26.COV2.S vaccine versus placebo. The receptors shown here come from a person between 18 and 65 years old who received the Ad26.COV2.S COVID-19 vaccine or a placebo.

The chain couples TRBV27 to TRBJ2-7; possibly TRBD1 or TRBD2 for D (5 bases each). Per the germline V gene, CDR1 is MNHEY and CDR2 is SMNVEV (reference sequence). This CDR3 is built from 16 residues. V was cut by 3 bases and J by 3 bases, with 18 bases left in between. CDR3 region: CASSFSPGTQNYEQYF. As DNA, the CDR3 is TGTGCCAGCAGTTTTTCACCAGGGACGCAGAACTACGAGCAGTACTTC.

The chain has TRBV29-1 and TRBJ2-3; no reliable D call. The CDR3 has 11 amino acids. Germline CDR1 and CDR2: SQVTM and ANQGSEA. V was trimmed by 6 bases and J by 2 bases, leaving 6 bases between them. CDR3 amino acids: CSVDLTDTQYF. CDR3 DNA sequence: TGCAGCGTGGACCTCACAGATACGCAGTATTTT.

This chain joins TRBV6-5 and TRBJ1-2, with 7 bases lining up with TRBD1. Germline-derived CDR1 and CDR2 are MNHEY and SVGAGI. The J segment lost 6 bases and the V segment lost 5 bases, leaving 6 bases of the junction unmatched. There are 13 residues in the CDR3. CDR3 loop: CASSQRQGDGYTF. Here the CDR3 DNA reads TGTGCCAGCAGTCAGAGACAGGGTGATGGCTACACCTTC.

This clone has just one count. The chain uses TRBV19 and TRBJ1-1; maybe TRBD1 (5 bases). The CDR3 runs 15 residues. V was clipped by 4 bases and J by 0 bases, with 12 bases between them. Germline-derived CDR1 and CDR2 are LNHDA and SQIVND (reference sequence). As DNA, the CDR3 is TGTGCCAGTAGTAGGCCGGGACGGATGAACACTGAAGCTTTCTTT. This encodes CASSRPGRMNTEAFF.